The subject of this entry is one T cell receptor (beta chain). Germline V gene lookup returns CDR1 MGHDK and CDR2 SYGVNS. Trimming removed 6 bases from V and 0 bases from J, with 13 bases in between. The CDR3 consists of 15 residues. The data are from a study of control samples from healthy donors and cancer patients. Assay used: immunoSEQ multiplex PCR; TCRdb lists only in-frame clones, some missing. The repertoire consists of 95,000 to 150,000 clones, with roughly 92% occurring once and the leading ten covering 6.5% to 9%. The sequencing input was blood. J is TRBJ2-3 and V is TRBV25-1; D tentatively fits TRBD1 or TRBD2 (5 bases each). The clonotype originates from a woman under 30 in good health. The CDR3 DNA reads as TGTGCCAGCAGCTCGGGGCAGGGTAGCACAGATACGCAGTATTTT. This sequence encodes CASSSGQGSTDTQYF.